In its sample, the clone carrying this T cell receptor beta chain was seen a few times. Other DNA sequences of this sample code for an identical CDR3. This entry belongs to a study of T cell responses to AZD1222 COVID-19 vaccine. Repertoires were generated with immunoSEQ multiplex PCR, while TCRdb's copy carries only in-frame clones and drops some. The table lists over 140,000 clones, roughly 89% of them singletons. CDR3 size: 11 residues. Germline values: CDR1 DFQATT, CDR2 SNEGSKA (reference sequence). V was trimmed by 3 bases and J by 6 bases, leaving 8 bases between them. V and J are TRBV20-1 and TRBJ1-1, with D uncertain. The receptor was derived from an adult in good health. The sample consisted of peripheral blood, taken on day 0 of AZD1222 vaccination. The CDR3 bases are TGCAGTGCTAGTTCAGACCCTGAAGCTTTCTTT. This encodes CSASSDPEAFF.